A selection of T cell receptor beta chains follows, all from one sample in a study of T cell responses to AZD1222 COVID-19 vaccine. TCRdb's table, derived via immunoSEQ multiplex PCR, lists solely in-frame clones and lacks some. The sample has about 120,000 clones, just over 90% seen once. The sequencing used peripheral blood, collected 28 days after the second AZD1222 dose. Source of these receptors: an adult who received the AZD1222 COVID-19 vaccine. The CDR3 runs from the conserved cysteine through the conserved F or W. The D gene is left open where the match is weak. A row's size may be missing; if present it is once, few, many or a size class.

TGTGCCACCAGCAGAGAAGGGACTAGCACAGATACGCAGTATTTT	CATSREGTSTDTQYF	TRBJ2-3	15	.	.	TRBV15
TGTGCCAGCAGTGAACTGTACGGATCGGGAGAGACCCAGTACTTC	CASSELYGSGETQYF	TRBJ2-5	15	.	.	TRBV6-1
TGTGCCAGTAGTATAGTGGGGCTAGCGGACAGCAATGAGCAGTTCTTC	CASSIVGLADSNEQFF	TRBJ2-1	16	once	.	TRBV19
TGCGCCAGCAGCTATGGACAGGGTACTGAAGCTTTCTTT	CASSYGQGTEAFF	TRBJ1-1	13	few	TRBD1	TRBV5-1
TGTGCCAGCAGTTCCAGAATGGAGACCCAGTACTTC	CASSSRMETQYF	TRBJ2-5	12	.	.	TRBV6-2/TRBV6-3
TGTGCCAGCAGCCAAAGATTAGAGGGAAACACCGGGGAGCTGTTTTTT	CASSQRLEGNTGELFF	TRBJ2-2	16	once	.	TRBV4-2
TGCGCCAGCAGCCAAGCCCGGGACAGTAGGGACAATGAGCAGTTCTTC	CASSQARDSRDNEQFF	TRBJ2-1	16	.	TRBD1	TRBV4-1
TGCGCCAGCAGCTTGGGGGACCTAGGAAAACTGTTTTTT	CASSLGDLGKLFF	TRBJ1-4	13	once	.	TRBV5-1
TGTGCCAGCAGCCAACAGGGGGGAAACACCATATATTTT	CASSQQGGNTIYF	TRBJ1-3	13	few	TRBD1	TRBV11-3
TGCGCCAGCAGTGAGTCGAAACGGGAGGGATCCGGGCGTACGCAGTATTTT	CASSESKREGSGRTQYF	TRBJ2-3	17	.	TRBD2	TRBV10-1
TGTGCCAGCAGCCAAGAAAGGTCCAGGAGCTATGGCTACACCTTC	CASSQERSRSYGYTF	TRBJ1-2	15	.	.	TRBV4-2
TGTGCCAGCAGACCCTGGGGCAGGGGTGATGAGGGGGAGCTGTTTTTT	CASRPWGRGDEGELFF	TRBJ2-2	16	.	.	TRBV27
TGCGCCAGCAGCCCCACGGGGACAGGAAATGAAAAACTGTTTTTT	CASSPTGTGNEKLFF	TRBJ1-4	15	.	TRBD1	TRBV4-1
TGTGCCAGCAGTCCACTGTCGGGGATCCAAGAGACCCAGTACTTC	CASSPLSGIQETQYF	TRBJ2-5	15	.	.	TRBV28
TGTGCCAGCAGTTTAGGCCAAAGGATAATCACTGAAGCTTTCTTT	CASSLGQRIITEAFF	TRBJ1-1	15	.	.	TRBV28
TGTGCCAGCATATCCCTAGGGTCAGGGCCGAACACTGAAGCTTTCTTT	CASISLGSGPNTEAFF	TRBJ1-1	16	.	.	TRBV28
TGTGCCAGCAGCTATAGCGGGAGGGTATTCGAGCAGTACTTC	CASSYSGRVFEQYF	TRBJ2-7	14	.	TRBD2	TRBV7-9
TGTGCCTGGAGTGTACGTCGGCTAGCGGGAATCGCTAATACCTACGAGCAGTACTTC	CAWSVRRLAGIANTYEQYF	TRBJ2-7	19	.	TRBD2	TRBV30
TGTGCCAGCAGTTTAGGGTCGGGCAATCAGCCCCAGCATTTT	CASSLGSGNQPQHF	TRBJ1-5	14	.	.	TRBV28
TGTGCCAGTAGAATGAGGTCAGGGTCAGCTGAAGCTTTCTTT	CASRMRSGSAEAFF	TRBJ1-1	14	.	.	TRBV19
TGTGCCAGCAGCTTAGCGACCAGCGGTCCCAGGGGGACCCAGTACTTC	CASSLATSGPRGTQYF	TRBJ2-5	16	.	.	TRBV7-8
TGTGCCAGCAGTTCATCGATACTAGCGGGCTGGTTCAATGAGCAGTTCTTC	CASSSSILAGWFNEQFF	TRBJ2-1	17	once	TRBD2	TRBV6-2/TRBV6-3
TGTGCCAGCAGGCCGGGATGGGAAAGGGGAGGCTACACCTTC	CASRPGWERGGYTF	TRBJ1-2	14	.	.	TRBV6-5
TGTGCCAGCAGTTTAAAGATATACAATGAGCAGTTCTTC	CASSLKIYNEQFF	TRBJ2-1	13	.	.	TRBV12-3/TRBV12-4
TGTGCCGGGAGCAGGGCGAACACTGAAGCTTTCTTT	CAGSRANTEAFF	TRBJ1-1	12	once	.	TRBV2
TGTGCCAGCAGCCCCCTCGGACTAGCGGGAGAGGAGCAGTTCTTC	CASSPLGLAGEEQFF	TRBJ2-1	15	few	TRBD2	TRBV3-1/TRBV3-2
TGTGCCAGTAGTTCCAGCTGGGGGGAAGGTTACAATGAGCAGTTCTTC	CASSSSWGEGYNEQFF	TRBJ2-1	16	.	.	TRBV19
TGTGCCAGTAGTAACGAGGGGCCGGTCTTAGGGCCCCTCCACTTT	CASSNEGPVLGPLHF	TRBJ1-6	15	.	.	TRBV19
TGTGCCAGCAGGCTGTTCCTCCGACAGGGCGGGTGTCGTTCACCCCTCCACTTT	CASRLFLRQGGCRSPLHF	TRBJ1-6	18	.	TRBD1	TRBV7-3
TGTGCCAGCAGTGAAGCGACGGGGCGGCCTTCACCCCTCCACTTT	CASSEATGRPSPLHF	TRBJ1-6	15	.	.	TRBV6-1
TGTGCCAGCAGCCTCTTCTACGAGCAGTACTTC	CASSLFYEQYF	TRBJ2-7	11	once	.	TRBV7-2
TGTGCCAGCAGTTCCATCGCAGGGGACCTGGGCTATGGCTACACCTTC	CASSSIAGDLGYGYTF	TRBJ1-2	16	.	.	TRBV28
TGTGCCAGCAGCTTCCGTCTAGCGGTCCAAGAGACCCAGTACTTC	CASSFRLAVQETQYF	TRBJ2-5	15	.	TRBD2	TRBV7-8
TGTGCCAGCAGCCCCCGGAACCAAATATACGAGCAGTACTTC	CASSPRNQIYEQYF	TRBJ2-7	14	.	.	TRBV9
TGTGCCAGCAGCGTAGCCCAGGGGAGCACCGGGGAGCTGTTTTTT	CASSVAQGSTGELFF	TRBJ2-2	15	.	.	TRBV9
TGTGCCAGCAGTGTGGGGATGACAGGGCTTCCGAACTATGGCTACACCTTC	CASSVGMTGLPNYGYTF	TRBJ1-2	17	.	TRBD1	TRBV6-1
TGTGCCAGTAGTCCCCGGGAAGGCTACGAGCAGTACTTC	CASSPREGYEQYF	TRBJ2-7	13	.	.	TRBV19
TGTGCCAGCAGCTTAGGGGGCCGGACCTCCGAGCAGTACTTC	CASSLGGRTSEQYF	TRBJ2-7	14	.	.	TRBV11-3
TGTGCCAGCAGTTTTTGGGGGTCAGGGGTGAACGGGGAGCTGTTTTTT	CASSFWGSGVNGELFF	TRBJ2-2	16	.	.	TRBV28
TGTGCCAGCAGACACCGGGACATTAATGAGCAGTTCTTC	CASRHRDINEQFF	TRBJ2-1	13	.	.	TRBV6-5
TGTGCCAGCGCCCGACAGGGGGGACTAGCGGGATCTAAAAACATTCAGTACTTC	CASARQGGLAGSKNIQYF	TRBJ2-4	18	.	TRBD2	TRBV18
TGTGCCAGTAGTACCCTTAGACAGGTAGGGACTCAGCCCCAGCATTTT	CASSTLRQVGTQPQHF	TRBJ1-5	16	.	.	TRBV19
TGTGCCAGCAGCCGCGGGACAGGGGGCGATTCACCCCTCCACTTT	CASSRGTGGDSPLHF	TRBJ1-6	15	.	TRBD1	TRBV3-1/TRBV3-2
TGTGCCAGCAGCTTGGATTTCTACTCTGAAGCTTTCTTT	CASSLDFYSEAFF	TRBJ1-1	13	.	.	TRBV5-4
TGTGCCTGGAGTTTTAACCTAGGGGGCGGGGAGCTGTTTTTT	CAWSFNLGGGELFF	TRBJ2-2	14	.	.	TRBV30
TGCAGCGTTGGGGGCCTTCTGGTTAACTATGGCTACACCTTC	CSVGGLLVNYGYTF	TRBJ1-2	14	.	.	TRBV29-1
TGTGCCAGCGCCGGTTGGGACTCCTATGGCTACACCTTC	CASAGWDSYGYTF	TRBJ1-2	13	.	.	TRBV18
TGTGCCAGCAGCTGGGGACGGCGGGAGGGGACCAATGAGCAGTTCTTC	CASSWGRREGTNEQFF	TRBJ2-1	16	once	TRBD2	TRBV5-4
TGCGCCAGCAGCTTCCGCCACGGGACAGGGAGCTCCTACGAGCAGTACTTC	CASSFRHGTGSSYEQYF	TRBJ2-7	17	.	TRBD1	TRBV5-1
TGTGCCAGCACCGGGGACAGAGCTAACTATGGCTACACCTTC	CASTGDRANYGYTF	TRBJ1-2	14	.	TRBD1	TRBV7-2